The 4 T cell receptor beta chains below come from one sample, sequenced in a study of T cell repertoires in ileal Crohn's disease. Described time point: inflamed ileum from the surgical specimen. Data came from immunoSEQ multiplex PCR; TCRdb stores just in-frame clones and leaves some out. The sample comprises approximately 14,000 clones, around 80% of which are singletons, and approximately 13% rests with the top ten. What was sequenced was ileal tissue. These receptors were collected from an adult with Crohn's disease.

This clone was detected a few times. V is TRBV5-1 and J is TRBJ2-7, with D possibly being TRBD1 (5 bases). The CDR3 runs 14 residues. V lost 1 base, J lost 0 bases, and 8 bases lay in between. Germline V lookup: CDR1 SGHRS, CDR2 YFSETQ. The CDR3 region is CASSLPDNSYEQYF. The CDR3 nucleotides are TGCGCCAGCAGCTTGCCGGACAACTCCTACGAGCAGTACTTC.

The chain combines TRBV30 with TRBJ1-2; TRBD1 matches 7 bases. V was clipped by 7 bases and J by 8 bases; unmatched bases: 7. The CDR3 consists of 11 residues. Germline V gene lookup returns CDR1 GTSNPN and CDR2 SVGIG (reference sequence). The CDR3 region has the DNA TGTGCCTCCTGGACAGGAGGGGGCTACACCTTC. Its translation: CASWTGGGYTF.

This rearrangement joins TRBV6-6 to TRBJ1-3; TRBD1 is a possible D gene (6 bases). Trimming removed 2 bases from V and 2 bases from J, with 7 bases in between. Germline-derived CDR1 and CDR2 are MNHNY and SVGAGI (reference sequence). The CDR3 covers 14 residues. As DNA, the CDR3 is TGTGCCAGCAGTTACGGGACAACTGGAAACACCATATATTTT. Protein: CASSYGTTGNTIYF.

V and J are TRBV5-1 and TRBJ2-1; 8 nucleotides agree with TRBD1. The CDR3 totals 16 residues. Germline V lookup: CDR1 SGHRS, CDR2 YFSETQ. Trimming removed 0 bases from V and 2 bases from J; junction bases left unmatched: 4. For the CDR3, the DNA is TGCGCCAGCAGCTTGGGGACAGGGCTGACCTACAATGAGCAGTTCTTC. Amino acid sequence: CASSLGTGLTYNEQFF.